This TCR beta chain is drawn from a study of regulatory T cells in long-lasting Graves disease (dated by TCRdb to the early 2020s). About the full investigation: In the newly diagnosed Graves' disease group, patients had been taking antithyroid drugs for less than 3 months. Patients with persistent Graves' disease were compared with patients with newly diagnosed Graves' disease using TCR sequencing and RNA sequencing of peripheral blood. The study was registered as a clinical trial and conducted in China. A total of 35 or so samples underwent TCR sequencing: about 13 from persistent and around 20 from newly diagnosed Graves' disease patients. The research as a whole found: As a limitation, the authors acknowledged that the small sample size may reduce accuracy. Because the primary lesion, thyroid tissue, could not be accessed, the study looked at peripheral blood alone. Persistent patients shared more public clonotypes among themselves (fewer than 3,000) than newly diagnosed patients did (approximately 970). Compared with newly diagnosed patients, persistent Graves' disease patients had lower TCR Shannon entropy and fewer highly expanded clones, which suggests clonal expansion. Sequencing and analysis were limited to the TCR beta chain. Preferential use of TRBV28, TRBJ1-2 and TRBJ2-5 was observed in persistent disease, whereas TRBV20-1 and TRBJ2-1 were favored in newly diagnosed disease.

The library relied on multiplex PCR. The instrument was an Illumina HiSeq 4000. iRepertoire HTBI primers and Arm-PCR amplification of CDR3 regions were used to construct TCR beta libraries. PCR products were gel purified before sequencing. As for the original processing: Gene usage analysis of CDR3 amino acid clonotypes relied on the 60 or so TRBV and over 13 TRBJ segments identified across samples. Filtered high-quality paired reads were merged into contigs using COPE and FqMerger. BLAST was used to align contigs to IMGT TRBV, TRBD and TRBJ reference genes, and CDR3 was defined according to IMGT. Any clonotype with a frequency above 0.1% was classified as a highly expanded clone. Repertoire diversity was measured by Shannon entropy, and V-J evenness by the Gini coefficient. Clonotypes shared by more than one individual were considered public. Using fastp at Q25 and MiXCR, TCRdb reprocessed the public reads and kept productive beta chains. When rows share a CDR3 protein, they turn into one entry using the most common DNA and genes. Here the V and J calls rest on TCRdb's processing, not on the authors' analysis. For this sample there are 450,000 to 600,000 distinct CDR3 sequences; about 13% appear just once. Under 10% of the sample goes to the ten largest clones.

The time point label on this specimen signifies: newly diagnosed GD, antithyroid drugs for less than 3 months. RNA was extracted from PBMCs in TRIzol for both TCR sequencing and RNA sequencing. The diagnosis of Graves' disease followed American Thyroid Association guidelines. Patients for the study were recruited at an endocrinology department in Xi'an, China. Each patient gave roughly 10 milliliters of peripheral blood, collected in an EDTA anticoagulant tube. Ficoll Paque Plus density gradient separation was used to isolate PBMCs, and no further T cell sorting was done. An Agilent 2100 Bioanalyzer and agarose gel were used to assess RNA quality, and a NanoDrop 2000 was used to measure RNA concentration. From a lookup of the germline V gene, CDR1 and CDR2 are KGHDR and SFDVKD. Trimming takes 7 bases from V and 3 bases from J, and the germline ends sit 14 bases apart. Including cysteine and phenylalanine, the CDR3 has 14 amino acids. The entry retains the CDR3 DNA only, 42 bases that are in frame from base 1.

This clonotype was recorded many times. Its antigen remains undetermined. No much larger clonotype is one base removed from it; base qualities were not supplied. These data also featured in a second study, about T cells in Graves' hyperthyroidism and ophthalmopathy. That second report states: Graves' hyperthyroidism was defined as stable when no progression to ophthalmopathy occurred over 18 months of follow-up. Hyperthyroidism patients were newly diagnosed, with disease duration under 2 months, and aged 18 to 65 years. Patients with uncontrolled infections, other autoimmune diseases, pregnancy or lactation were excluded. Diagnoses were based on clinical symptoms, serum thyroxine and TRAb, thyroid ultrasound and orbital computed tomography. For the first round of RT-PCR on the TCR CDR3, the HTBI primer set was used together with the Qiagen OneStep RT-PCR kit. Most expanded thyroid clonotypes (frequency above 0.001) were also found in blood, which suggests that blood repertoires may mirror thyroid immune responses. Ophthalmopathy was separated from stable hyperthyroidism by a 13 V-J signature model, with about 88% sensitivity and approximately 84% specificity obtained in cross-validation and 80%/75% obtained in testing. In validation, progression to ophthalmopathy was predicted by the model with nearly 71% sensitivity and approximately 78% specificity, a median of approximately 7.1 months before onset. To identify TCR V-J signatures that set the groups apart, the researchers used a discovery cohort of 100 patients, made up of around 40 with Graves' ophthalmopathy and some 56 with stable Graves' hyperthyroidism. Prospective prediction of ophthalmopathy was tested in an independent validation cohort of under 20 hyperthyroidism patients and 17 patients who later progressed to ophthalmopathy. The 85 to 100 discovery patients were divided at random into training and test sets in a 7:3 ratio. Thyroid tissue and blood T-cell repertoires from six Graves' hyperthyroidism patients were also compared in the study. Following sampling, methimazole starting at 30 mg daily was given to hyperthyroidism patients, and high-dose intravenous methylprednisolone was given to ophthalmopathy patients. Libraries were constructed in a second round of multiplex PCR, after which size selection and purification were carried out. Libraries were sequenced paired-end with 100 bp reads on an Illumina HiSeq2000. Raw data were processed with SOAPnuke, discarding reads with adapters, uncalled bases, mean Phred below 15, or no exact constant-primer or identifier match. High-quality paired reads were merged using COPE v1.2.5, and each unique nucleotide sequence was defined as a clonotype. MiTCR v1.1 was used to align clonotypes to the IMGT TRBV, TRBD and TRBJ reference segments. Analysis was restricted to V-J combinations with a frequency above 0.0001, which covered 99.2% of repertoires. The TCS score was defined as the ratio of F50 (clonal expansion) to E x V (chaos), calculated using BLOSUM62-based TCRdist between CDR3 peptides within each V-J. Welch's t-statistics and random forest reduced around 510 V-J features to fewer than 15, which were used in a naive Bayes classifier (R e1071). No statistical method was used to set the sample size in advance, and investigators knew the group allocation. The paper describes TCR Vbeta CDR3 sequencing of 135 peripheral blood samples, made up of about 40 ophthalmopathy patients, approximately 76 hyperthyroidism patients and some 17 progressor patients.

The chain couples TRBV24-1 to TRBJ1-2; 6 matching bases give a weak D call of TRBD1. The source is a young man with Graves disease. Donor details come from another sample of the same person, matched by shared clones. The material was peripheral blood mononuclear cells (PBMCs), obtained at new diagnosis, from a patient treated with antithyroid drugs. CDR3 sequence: CATSDPDRYYGYTF. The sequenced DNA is TGTGCCACCAGCGATCCCGACAGGTACTATGGCTACACCTTC.